This TCR beta chain was profiled in a study of blood T cell repertoires in COVID-19. On the study more broadly: From the United States, Italy and Spain came samples of acute and convalescent COVID-19. T cells, B-cell-depleted T cells, or PBMCs supplied cDNA or gDNA.

The V end lost 2 bases, the J end lost 5 bases, and 12 bases lay between the germline ends. Germline loops: CDR1 MNHEY, CDR2 SVGAGI. The CDR3 is made up of 15 amino acids. In the original analysis: Amplification from reference gene primers served as the basis for estimated nucleated cell counts. Profiled with immunoSEQ multiplex PCR; TCRdb holds only in-frame clones, not every one. The V and J calls and the clone size are those of that table, but D and trimming were determined from the DNA. In the table there are roughly 250,000 clones, about 86% of which are singletons. The sequencing sample was made of peripheral blood. The chain links TRBV6-5 to TRBJ1-4, with D possibly TRBD1 on 5 matching bases. This clonotype originated in a man aged 45 to 65 with active or convalescent COVID-19. The CDR3 reads CASSYQGRPNEKLFF. The CDR3 DNA sequence: TGTGCCAGCAGTTACCAGGGCAGACCAAATGAAAAACTGTTTTTT.